This T cell receptor beta chain was captured in a study of shared clonotypes between healthy human individuals. CDR1 is SGHAT and CDR2 is FQNNGV in the germline V gene. The CDR3 runs 16 residues. V gave up 4 bases and J gave up 1 base; unmatched junction bases: 4. Naive CD8 cells were CD45RO-negative, positively selected for CCR7, excluding terminally differentiated effector memory CD45RA+ cells. Here immunoSEQ multiplex PCR was the method, and the copy in TCRdb shows in-frame clones only, minus some. In the table there are around 600,000 clones, about 98% of which are singletons. The sample comprised naive CD8+ T cells sorted from blood. The sequence was collected from a man aged 25-45 years in good health. The chain joins TRBV11-2 to TRBJ2-1; TRBD2 matches 10 bases. In DNA form, the CDR3 reads TGTGCCAGCAGCTCTTTAGCGGGAGGTTCCTACAATGAGCAGTTCTTC. This translates into CASSSLAGGSYNEQFF.